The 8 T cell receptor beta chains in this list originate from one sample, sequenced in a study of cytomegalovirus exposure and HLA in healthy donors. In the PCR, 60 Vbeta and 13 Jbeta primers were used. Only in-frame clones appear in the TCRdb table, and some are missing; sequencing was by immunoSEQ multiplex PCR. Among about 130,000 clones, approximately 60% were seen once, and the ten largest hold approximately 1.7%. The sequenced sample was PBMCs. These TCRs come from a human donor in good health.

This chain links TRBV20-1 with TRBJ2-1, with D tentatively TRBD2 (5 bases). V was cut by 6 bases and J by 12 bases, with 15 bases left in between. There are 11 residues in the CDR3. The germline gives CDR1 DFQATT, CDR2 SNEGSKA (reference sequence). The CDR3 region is CSAQDWSGQFF. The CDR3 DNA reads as TGCAGTGCCCAGGACTGGTCTGGGCAGTTCTTC.

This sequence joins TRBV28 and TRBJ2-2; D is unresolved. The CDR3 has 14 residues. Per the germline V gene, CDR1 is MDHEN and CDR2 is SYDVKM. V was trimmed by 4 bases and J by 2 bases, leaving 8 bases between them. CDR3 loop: CASSSPFNTGELFF. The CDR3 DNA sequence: TGTGCCAGCAGTTCCCCCTTTAACACCGGGGAGCTGTTTTTT.

The CDR3: CASSLSGREDSYEQYF. Here the CDR3 DNA reads TGTGCCAGCAGCTTAAGCGGGCGGGAGGACTCCTACGAGCAGTACTTC. The chain couples TRBV7-8 to TRBJ2-7; 8 positions agree with TRBD2. CDR3 length equals 16 residues. Germline lookup yields CDR1 SGHVS and CDR2 FQNEAQ. The V segment lost 2 bases and the J segment 0 bases; nucleotides outside the gene matches: 6.

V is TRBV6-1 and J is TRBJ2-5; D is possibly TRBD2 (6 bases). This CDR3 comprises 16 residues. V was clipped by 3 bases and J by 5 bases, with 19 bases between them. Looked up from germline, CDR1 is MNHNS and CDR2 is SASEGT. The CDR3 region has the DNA TGTGCCAGCAGTGAGGTGGCACGTTGGGGGAGGGAGACCCAGTACTTC. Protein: CASSEVARWGRETQYF.

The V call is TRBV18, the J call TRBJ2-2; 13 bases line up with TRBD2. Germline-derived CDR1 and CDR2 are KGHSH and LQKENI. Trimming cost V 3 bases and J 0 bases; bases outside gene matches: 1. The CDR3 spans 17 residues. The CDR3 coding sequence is TGTGCCAGCTCACCGGGACTAGCGGGGTCGAACACCGGGGAGCTGTTTTTT. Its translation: CASSPGLAGSNTGELFF.

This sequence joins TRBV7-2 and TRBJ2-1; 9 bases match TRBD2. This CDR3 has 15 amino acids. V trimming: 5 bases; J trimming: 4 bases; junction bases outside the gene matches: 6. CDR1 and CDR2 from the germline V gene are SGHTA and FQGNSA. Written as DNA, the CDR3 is TGTGCCAGCAGCCCGCGGACTAGCGTTTACAATGAGCAGTTCTTC. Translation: CASSPRTSVYNEQFF.

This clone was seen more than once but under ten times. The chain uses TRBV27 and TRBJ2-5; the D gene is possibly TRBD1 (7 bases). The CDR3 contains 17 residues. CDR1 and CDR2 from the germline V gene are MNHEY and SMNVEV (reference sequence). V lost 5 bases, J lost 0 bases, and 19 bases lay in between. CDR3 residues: CASSNRDSGLYQETQYF. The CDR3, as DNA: TGTGCCAGCAGTAACCGGGACAGCGGGTTGTACCAAGAGACCCAGTACTTC.

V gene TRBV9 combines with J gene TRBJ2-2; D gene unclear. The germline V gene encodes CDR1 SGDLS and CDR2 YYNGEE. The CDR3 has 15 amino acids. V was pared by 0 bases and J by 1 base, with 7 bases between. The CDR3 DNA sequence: TGTGCCAGCAGCGTAGTTGCGGTGAACACCGGGGAGCTGTTTTTT. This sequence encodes CASSVVAVNTGELFF.